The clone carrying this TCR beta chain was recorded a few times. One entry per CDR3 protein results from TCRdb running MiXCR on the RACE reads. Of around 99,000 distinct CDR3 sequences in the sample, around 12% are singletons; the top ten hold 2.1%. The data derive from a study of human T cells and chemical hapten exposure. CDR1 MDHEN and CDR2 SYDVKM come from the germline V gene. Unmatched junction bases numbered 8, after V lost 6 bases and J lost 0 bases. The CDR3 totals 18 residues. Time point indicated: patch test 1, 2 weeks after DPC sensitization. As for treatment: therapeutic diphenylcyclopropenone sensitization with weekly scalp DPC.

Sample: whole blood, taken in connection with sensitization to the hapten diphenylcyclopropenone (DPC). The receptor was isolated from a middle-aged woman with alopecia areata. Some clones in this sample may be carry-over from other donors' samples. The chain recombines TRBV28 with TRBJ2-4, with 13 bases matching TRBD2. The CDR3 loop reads CASRGTSGRALAKNIQYF. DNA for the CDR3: TGTGCCAGCAGGGGTACTAGCGGGAGGGCTCTAGCCAAAAACATTCAGTACTTC.